The next 27 T cell receptor beta chains were all read from a single sample in a study of blood T cell repertoires in COVID-19. This table comes from immunoSEQ multiplex PCR, and its TCRdb copy is limited to in-frame clones, with some not included. The sample includes about 93,000 clones, about 86% of them seen just once. Sample: peripheral blood. These receptor sequences come from a woman of 80 years or more with acute or convalescent COVID-19.

The CDR3, as DNA: TGTGCCAGCAGCCAGGGGTTCACTGAAGCTTTCTTT. It codes for CASSQGFTEAFF. The chain carries TRBV12-3 or TRBV12-4 and TRBJ1-1; D perhaps matches TRBD1 (6 bases). The V and J ends lost 6 bases and 4 bases respectively, with 9 bases between them. The CDR3 consists of 12 residues.

The chain carries TRBV18 and TRBJ1-5, with no clear D. Germline CDR1 reads KGHSH; CDR2 reads LQKENI. The CDR3 is made up of 14 amino acids. This chain's CDR3 is CARAGDTSDQPQHF. DNA of the CDR3: TGTGCTCGTGCCGGGGATACGTCGGATCAGCCCCAGCATTTT.

The rearrangement links TRBV18 to TRBJ2-3, with TRBD2 identical over 14 bases. After removal of 1 base from V and 2 bases from J, the junction contained 14 bases not matched to a gene. This CDR3 region has 21 residues. CDR1 KGHSH and CDR2 LQKENI come from the germline V gene. The CDR3: CASSPLGLAGAGPGATDTQYF. The CDR3 DNA reads TGTGCCAGCTCACCACTGGGACTAGCGGGGGCTGGTCCGGGTGCCACAGATACGCAGTATTTT.

In its sample, this clone was seen a few times. The gene calls are TRBV7-8 and TRBJ2-1; 12 nucleotides match TRBD2. CDR1 and CDR2 (germline): SGHVS, FQNEAQ. The ends lost 0 bases at V and 0 bases at J; junction bases unmatched: 9. The CDR3 sequence is 20 residues long. DNA for the CDR3: TGTGCCAGCAGCTTAGCGCGACTAGCGGGGGTCCCGAGCTCCTACAATGAGCAGTTCTTC. It is translated as CASSLARLAGVPSSYNEQFF.

The chain combines TRBV27 with TRBJ2-5; D gene unclear. The CDR3 is made up of 13 amino acids. Germline V gene lookup returns CDR1 MNHEY and CDR2 SMNVEV (reference sequence). V lost 5 bases to trimming and J lost 7 bases, with 14 bases between them. The CDR3 nucleotides read TGTGCCAGCAGTCCAGACTGGAGAGGGACCCAGTACTTC. It codes for CASSPDWRGTQYF.

A note on this clone: An end of the junction does not agree with germline; a read error may underlie this. This sequence joins TRBV19 and TRBJ2-4, with a tentative D call TRBD2 (7 bases). Germline CDR1 is LNHDA and CDR2 is SQIVND (reference sequence). CDR3 length: 15 amino acids. The chain's CDR3 is CASMERGGIKNIQYF. The CDR3 bases are TGTGCCAGTATGGAGAGGGGGGGCATCAAAAACATTCAGTACTTT.

This chain joins TRBV2 and TRBJ1-4; 8 positions agree with TRBD1. Losses at the gene ends were 4 bases for V and 8 bases for J; bases not matched to a gene: 6. In germline, CDR1 is SNHLY, CDR2 FYNNEI. The CDR3 covers 14 residues. CDR3 sequence (DNA): TGTGCCAGCAGTGCCCGGACAGGGCAGGAAAAACTGTTTTTT. It translates to CASSARTGQEKLFF.

The V and J genes are TRBV18 and TRBJ2-2; the D gene is possibly TRBD2 (5 bases). This CDR3 has 15 residues. V lost 2 bases and J 3 bases, leaving 10 bases between the germline ends. The germline V gene has CDR1 KGHSH and CDR2 LQKENI. CDR3 bases: TGTGCCAGCTCACCAAACGAGGGATACACCGGGGAGCTGTTTTTT. Residues: CASSPNEGYTGELFF.

The chain joins TRBV28 to TRBJ1-1, with D tentatively TRBD1 (5 bases). The length of the CDR3 is 14 residues. With 1 base removed from V and 1 base from J, the gap between germline ends came to 7 bases. CDR1 is MDHEN, CDR2 SYDVKM, per germline. As DNA, the CDR3 is TGTGCCAGCAGTTTATCCCAGGGGAACACTGAAGCTTTCTTT. Translation: CASSLSQGNTEAFF.

This clone was seen a few times. This chain connects TRBV10-1 to TRBJ1-6; D is uncertain. The CDR3 spans 13 residues. With 2 bases removed from V and 6 bases from J, the gap between germline ends came to 5 bases. CDR1 and CDR2 (germline): WNHNN, SYGVQD (reference sequence). The CDR3 nucleotides read TGCGCCAGCAGTGAGACAGCTAATTCACCCCTCCACTTT. This sequence encodes CASSETANSPLHF.

The chain is built from TRBV19 and TRBJ1-4; 8 bases map to TRBD1. Trimming took 4 bases from V and 5 from J; bases not matched to a gene: 3. The CDR3 has 14 amino acids. The germline V gene has CDR1 LNHDA and CDR2 SQIVND (reference sequence). The CDR3 loop reads CASSTWTGNEKLFF. DNA for the CDR3: TGTGCCAGTAGTACATGGACAGGGAATGAAAAACTGTTTTTT. The complete variable domain, with remaining parts taken from reference TRBV19 and TRBJ1-4, reads DGGITQSPKYLFRKEGQNVTLSCEQNLNHDAMYWYRQDPGQGLRLIYYSQIVNDFQKGDIAEGYSVSREKKESFPLTVTSAQKNPTAFYLCASSTWTGNEKLFFGSGTQLSVL.

This chain uses TRBV9 with TRBJ1-5; 8 positions agree with TRBD1. Per germline, CDR1 SGDLS and CDR2 YYNGEE. The length of the CDR3 is 14 residues. With 4 bases clipped from V and 2 bases from J, the junction kept 2 bases outside the gene matches. The DNA for the CDR3 is TGTGCCAGCAGCCCGGGACAGGGCAATCAGCCCCAGCATTTT. Translation: CASSPGQGNQPQHF.

The rearrangement joins TRBV5-1 to TRBJ1-1; possible D gene TRBD1, 5 bases. In germline, CDR1 is SGHRS, CDR2 YFSETQ. V lost 4 bases and J lost 5, with 15 bases in between. The CDR3 runs 14 residues. The CDR3 loop is CASSGVGKGTEAFF. CDR3 coding DNA: TGCGCCAGCAGCGGAGTGGGGAAGGGGACTGAAGCTTTCTTT.

V usage is TRBV6-2 or TRBV6-3 and J usage is TRBJ2-7; perhaps TRBD1 as D (5 bases). V lost 6 bases, J lost 2 bases, and 14 bases lay in between. Germline CDR1 is MNHEY and CDR2 is SVGEGT. This CDR3 has 14 residues. CDR3: CASSQGATPYEQYF. Written as DNA, the CDR3 is TGTGCCAGCAGCCAAGGGGCAACTCCCTACGAGCAGTACTTC.

This clone was seen once. The chain is built from TRBV5-5 and TRBJ1-5, with 9 bases lining up with TRBD1. V lost 4 bases to trimming and J lost 5 bases; unmatched junction nucleotides: 4. This CDR3 region has 14 residues. Germline loops: CDR1 SGHKS, CDR2 YYEKEE (reference sequence). This chain's CDR3 is CASSKQGADQPQHF. The CDR3 DNA reads as TGTGCCAGCAGCAAACAGGGGGCCGATCAGCCCCAGCATTTT.

The gene calls are TRBV18 and TRBJ2-3, with D possibly being TRBD2 (5 bases). V lost 2 bases and J 6 bases, leaving 21 bases between the germline ends. The germline V gene has CDR1 KGHSH and CDR2 LQKENI. This CDR3 region has 17 residues. This chain's CDR3 is CASSPSSLAPSRDTQYF. DNA of the CDR3: TGTGCCAGCTCACCATCCTCCCTAGCCCCAAGCAGGGATACGCAGTATTTT.

J is TRBJ2-1 and V is TRBV3-1 (or the pseudogene TRBV3-2), with 8 bases that match TRBD2. Germline V lookup: CDR1 LGHDT, CDR2 YNNKEL (reference sequence). With 1 base clipped from V and 3 bases from J, the junction kept 2 bases outside the gene matches. There are 15 residues in the CDR3. The CDR3 sequence is CASSQAGLDYNEQFF. CDR3 bases: TGTGCCAGCAGCCAAGCGGGACTAGACTACAATGAGCAGTTCTTC.

This clone was found a few times. This chain links TRBV7-9 with TRBJ1-1, with TRBD1 as a possible D gene (6 bases). Germline CDR1 reads SEHNR; CDR2 reads FQNEAQ (reference sequence). V was trimmed by 1 base and J by 6 bases, leaving 9 bases between them. This CDR3 has 13 residues. CDR3 residues: CASSLGKGAEAFF. In DNA, the CDR3 is TGTGCCAGCAGCTTAGGTAAGGGGGCTGAAGCTTTCTTT.

J is TRBJ1-1 and V is TRBV18; no reliable D call. V gave up 8 bases and J gave up 2 bases, with 12 bases separating them. Germline V gene lookup returns CDR1 KGHSH and CDR2 LQKENI. The CDR3 spans 13 residues. In nucleotides, the CDR3 is TGTGCCAGCACTTCACTATCCAACACTGAAGCTTTCTTT. This translates into CASTSLSNTEAFF.

The J gene is TRBJ2-1, the V gene TRBV30; a possible D gene is TRBD2 (6 bases). Looked up from germline, CDR1 is GTSNPN and CDR2 is SVGIG (reference sequence). V gave up 0 bases and J gave up 1 base, with 7 bases separating them. The CDR3 consists of 14 residues. Here the CDR3 reads CAWSVGGSYNEQFF. DNA of the CDR3: TGTGCCTGGAGTGTGGGGGGATCCTACAATGAGCAGTTCTTC.

This chain joins TRBV10-3 and TRBJ2-3, with 12 bases lining up with TRBD2. The V and J ends lost 5 bases and 2 bases, in that order; junction bases with no gene match: 5. Germline loops: CDR1 ENHRY, CDR2 SYGVKD. The length of the CDR3 is 16 residues. CDR3 sequence reads: CAISNRLAGDTDTQYF. The CDR3 DNA sequence: TGTGCCATCAGTAACAGACTAGCGGGGGACACAGATACGCAGTATTTT.

The rearrangement links TRBV12-3 or TRBV12-4 to TRBJ2-3; D perhaps matches TRBD1 (6 bases). CDR3 length: 13 amino acids. V lost 6 bases to trimming and J lost 7 bases, with 14 bases between them. As DNA, the CDR3 is TGTGCCAGCAGCCAGGACAGCGCAAATACGCAGTATTTT. Encoded protein: CASSQDSANTQYF.

The rearrangement joins TRBV4-1 to TRBJ1-1, with a tentative D call TRBD1 (5 bases). Germline V lookup: CDR1 MGHRA, CDR2 YSYEKL. The CDR3 has 15 amino acids. The V gene lost 0 bases and the J gene lost 4 bases, with 12 bases spanning the gap. The CDR3 sequence: CASSQEPGGGTEAFF. The DNA for the CDR3 is TGCGCCAGCAGCCAAGAGCCCGGCGGGGGCACTGAAGCTTTCTTT.

The rearrangement links TRBV10-3 to TRBJ1-2; D call uncertain. V lost 0 bases and J lost 1, with 6 bases in between. The CDR3 length is 14 residues. CDR1 and CDR2 (germline): ENHRY, SYGVKD. The chain's CDR3 is CAISESISNYGYTF. The CDR3 DNA follows: TGTGCCATCAGTGAGTCGATTAGTAACTATGGCTACACCTTC.

The chain joins TRBV3-1 (or the pseudogene TRBV3-2) to TRBJ1-4, with 8 positions matching TRBD1. The V gene's germline CDR1 is LGHDT and CDR2 YNNKEL (reference sequence). CDR3 size: 16 residues. With V trimmed by 3 bases and J by 8 bases, 11 bases remained unmatched. The CDR3 region has the DNA TGTGCCAGCAGCCATCCCGGGACAGGCCCGGGGGAAAAACTGTTTTTT. It codes for CASSHPGTGPGEKLFF.

The V and J genes are TRBV4-1 and TRBJ1-1; D uncertain. The ends were cut back, 2 bases at V and 2 bases at J, with 12 bases in the middle. In germline, CDR1 is MGHRA, CDR2 YSYEKL. CDR3 length equals 15 residues. CDR3 loop: CASSQSRGRNTEAFF. DNA of the CDR3: TGCGCCAGCAGCCAATCGAGAGGGAGAAACACTGAAGCTTTCTTT.

The J gene is TRBJ2-7, the V gene TRBV24-1; TRBD1 matches at 9 bases. Germline CDR1 reads KGHDR; CDR2 reads SFDVKD. V dropped 3 bases and J dropped 1; count of bases not matched to a gene: 3. This CDR3 has 15 residues. CDR3 amino acids: CATSDPGTGSYEQYF. In nucleotides, the CDR3 is TGTGCCACCAGTGATCCCGGGACAGGGTCCTACGAGCAGTACTTC.